This is a list of T cell receptor beta chains from one sample in a study of a mutant IDH1 vaccine in newly diagnosed glioma. Clones were read by immunoSEQ multiplex PCR, and TCRdb kept only the in-frame ones, dropping some. The profile shows some 56,000 clones, more than 85% of them singletons. This specimen consisted of PBMCs, obtained from a glioma patient treated with radiotherapy, temozolomide or both. These receptors all stem from a man between 45 and 60 years old with glioma. Both conserved end residues are part of each CDR3. A D gene is named only where the DNA matches it firmly. Clone sizes are given selectively: once, few, many, or a class where the clone is expanded.

CDR3: CARQTNTEAFF
DNA: TGTGCCCGCCAGACCAACACTGAAGCTTTCTTT
J: TRBJ1-1
D: NA
V: TRBV2
size: NA

CDR3: CASSQVAGVNQPQHF
DNA: TGTGCCAGCAGCCAAGTGGCCGGGGTCAATCAGCCCCAGCATTTT
J: TRBJ1-5
D: NA
V: TRBV4-2
size: once

CDR3: CASSWTGSSYEQYF
DNA: TGCGCCAGCAGCTGGACAGGGTCCTCCTACGAGCAGTACTTC
J: TRBJ2-7
D: TRBD1
V: TRBV5-1
size: NA

CDR3: CASKDSYNSPLHF
DNA: TGTGCCAGCAAGGACAGTTATAATTCACCCCTCCACTTT
J: TRBJ1-6
D: NA
V: TRBV6-1
size: once

CDR3: CASSQEGYGSTEAFF
DNA: TGCGCCAGCAGCCAAGAAGGATATGGCAGCACTGAAGCTTTCTTT
J: TRBJ1-1
D: NA
V: TRBV4-3
size: NA

CDR3: CASSLQIDRAGELFF
DNA: TGCGCCAGCAGCTTGCAAATTGACAGGGCTGGGGAGCTGTTTTTT
J: TRBJ2-2
D: TRBD1
V: TRBV5-1
size: NA

CDR3: CASSLARESYEQYF
DNA: TGTGCCAGCAGCTTGGCGCGGGAGTCCTACGAGCAGTACTTC
J: TRBJ2-7
D: TRBD2
V: TRBV7-9
size: NA

CDR3: CAWSRGAFTDTQYF
DNA: TGTGCCTGGAGTCGAGGAGCCTTCACAGATACGCAGTATTTT
J: TRBJ2-3
D: NA
V: TRBV30
size: NA

CDR3: CASSLLAGAVGTQYF
DNA: TGTGCCAGCAGTTTACTAGCGGGGGCGGTAGGTACGCAGTATTTT
J: TRBJ2-3
D: TRBD2
V: TRBV28
size: NA

CDR3: CASSLRPNPVVTDTQYF
DNA: TGTGCCAGCAGCTTAAGACCGAACCCCGTCGTCACAGATACGCAGTATTTT
J: TRBJ2-3
D: NA
V: TRBV7-9
size: NA

CDR3: CASSLQGGQETQYF
DNA: TGTGCCAGCAGCTTACAAGGGGGGCAAGAGACCCAGTACTTC
J: TRBJ2-5
D: NA
V: TRBV11-2
size: few

CDR3: CASKFGKNTEAFF
DNA: TGTGCCAGCAAGTTCGGGAAAAACACTGAAGCTTTCTTT
J: TRBJ1-1
D: NA
V: TRBV2
size: NA

CDR3: CASSQVAGVNQPQHF
DNA: TGTGCCAGCAGCCAAGTGGCCGGGGTCAATCAGCCCCAGCATTTT
J: TRBJ1-5
D: NA
V: TRBV5-8
size: once

CDR3: CASSQAGEGTGELFF
DNA: TGTGCCAGCAGCCAAGCGGGGGAAGGAACCGGGGAGCTGTTTTTT
J: TRBJ2-2
D: NA
V: TRBV4-2
size: NA

CDR3: CASSGRKGQHINEQFF
DNA: TGTGCCAGCAGCGGACGCAAGGGACAGCACATCAATGAGCAGTTCTTC
J: TRBJ2-1
D: TRBD1
V: TRBV9
size: NA

CDR3: CSATGRTMNTEAFF
DNA: TGCAGCGCCACAGGCAGAACCATGAACACTGAAGCTTTCTTT
J: TRBJ1-1
D: NA
V: TRBV29-1
size: NA

CDR3: CASSEYRHTPLHF
DNA: TGTGCCAGCAGTGAATATAGACATACACCCCTCCACTTT
J: TRBJ1-6
D: NA
V: TRBV25-1
size: NA

CDR3: CASSRRSGANVLTF
DNA: TGTGCCAGTAGTAGACGCTCTGGGGCCAACGTCCTGACTTTC
J: TRBJ2-6
D: NA
V: TRBV19
size: NA

CDR3: CASSQGHQGPLANYGYTF
DNA: TGTGCCAGCAGCCAAGGGCACCAGGGGCCCTTGGCTAACTATGGCTACACCTTC
J: TRBJ1-2
D: NA
V: TRBV14
size: NA

CDR3: CASRFYRDLIF
DNA: TGTGCCAGCAGGTTCTACCGGGACCTAATCTTC
J: TRBJ2-1
D: NA
V: TRBV7-2
size: NA

CDR3: CASSRGTGSSYEQYF
DNA: TGCGCCAGCAGCCGCGGGACAGGGAGCTCCTACGAGCAGTACTTC
J: TRBJ2-7
D: TRBD1
V: TRBV4-1
size: NA

CDR3: CASSLRPLLAGSTDTQYF
DNA: TGTGCCAGCAGCTTAAGGCCTTTACTAGCGGGTAGCACAGATACGCAGTATTTT
J: TRBJ2-3
D: TRBD2
V: TRBV7-3
size: NA

CDR3: CASSQVSSASETQYF
DNA: TGCGCCAGCAGCCAAGTGAGCAGCGCATCGGAGACCCAGTACTTC
J: TRBJ2-5
D: NA
V: TRBV4-1
size: NA

CDR3: CASSFKDGHIF
DNA: TGTGCCAGCAGTTTTAAGGACGGTCACATCTTC
J: TRBJ1-2
D: NA
V: TRBV28
size: NA

CDR3: CASSFGGRRYEQYF
DNA: TGCGCCAGCAGCTTTGGCGGGAGAAGATACGAGCAGTACTTC
J: TRBJ2-7
D: TRBD2
V: TRBV5-1
size: medium-sized

CDR3: CASSRSTRNRNEQFF
DNA: TGTGCCAGCAGCCGTTCTACTCGAAATCGGAATGAGCAGTTCTTC
J: TRBJ2-1
D: NA
V: TRBV7-9
size: NA

CDR3: CATSPPVGGAGGTDTQYF
DNA: TGTGCCACCAGCCCCCCAGTAGGGGGGGCGGGAGGGACAGATACGCAGTATTTT
J: TRBJ2-3
D: TRBD2
V: TRBV15
size: NA

CDR3: CASSIGGNTDTQYF
DNA: TGTGCCAGCAGTATCGGGGGGAACACAGATACGCAGTATTTT
J: TRBJ2-3
D: TRBD2
V: TRBV28
size: NA

CDR3: CSVQESRGRNTIYF
DNA: TGCAGCGTTCAGGAGTCCAGGGGGCGGAACACCATATATTTT
J: TRBJ1-3
D: TRBD1
V: TRBV29-1
size: NA

CDR3: CASSDSYYNEQFF
DNA: TGTGCCAGCAGTGACTCATACTACAATGAGCAGTTCTTC
J: TRBJ2-1
D: NA
V: TRBV6-4
size: once

CDR3: CASSLGQGGADTQYF
DNA: TGTGCCAGCAGCTTGGGCCAGGGGGGGGCAGATACGCAGTATTTT
J: TRBJ2-3
D: NA
V: TRBV5-4
size: NA

CDR3: CASSPGTGNEKLFF
DNA: TGTGCCAGCAGCCCCGGGACGGGTAATGAAAAACTGTTTTTT
J: TRBJ1-4
D: NA
V: TRBV5-4
size: NA

CDR3: CASSLEAGGNSPLHF
DNA: TGCGCCAGCAGCCTGGAGGCAGGGGGCAATTCACCCCTCCACTTT
J: TRBJ1-6
D: TRBD1
V: TRBV4-3
size: NA

CDR3: CASSSGYAASLEAFF
DNA: TGTGCCAGCAGTTCCGGCTATGCCGCCTCTCTTGAAGCTTTCTTT
J: TRBJ1-1
D: NA
V: TRBV7-9
size: NA

CDR3: CASSFYSGGRDEQFF
DNA: TGTGCCAGTAGCTTTTATAGCGGGGGTCGGGATGAGCAGTTCTTC
J: TRBJ2-1
D: TRBD2
V: TRBV19
size: NA

CDR3: CASSRLDTPQQYF
DNA: TGTGCCAGCAGCCGATTAGACACCCCCCAGCAGTACTTC
J: TRBJ2-5
D: NA
V: TRBV4-2
size: NA

CDR3: CASTEGFAQPQHF
DNA: TGTGCCAGCACCGAGGGGTTCGCCCAGCCCCAGCATTTT
J: TRBJ1-5
D: NA
V: TRBV2
size: NA

CDR3: CAIKGSTGRSSEQFF
DNA: TGTGCCATCAAGGGATCGACAGGGCGGTCGAGTGAGCAGTTCTTC
J: TRBJ2-1
D: TRBD1
V: TRBV10-3
size: NA

CDR3: CASSAGQGFYEQYF
DNA: TGTGCCAGCAGTGCCGGACAGGGGTTTTACGAGCAGTACTTC
J: TRBJ2-7
D: TRBD1
V: TRBV27
size: NA

CDR3: CASRLSGSGNTIYF
DNA: TGCGCCAGCAGGTTATCCGGGTCTGGAAACACCATATATTTT
J: TRBJ1-3
D: NA
V: TRBV5-1
size: NA

CDR3: CASSPGGNSPLHF
DNA: TGTGCCAGCAGCCCTGGGGGTAATTCACCCCTCCACTTT
J: TRBJ1-6
D: NA
V: TRBV9
size: NA

CDR3: CASSLIGGETGQVPGNTIYF
DNA: TGCGCCAGCAGCTTGATTGGGGGCGAAACCGGCCAAGTACCTGGAAACACCATATATTTT
J: TRBJ1-3
D: NA
V: TRBV5-1
size: NA

CDR3: CASSRVVAGPNTEAFF
DNA: TGTGCCAGCAGCCGCGTTGTTGCCGGGCCGAACACTGAAGCTTTCTTT
J: TRBJ1-1
D: NA
V: TRBV7-3
size: NA

CDR3: CATSRDKRGGEQYF
DNA: TGTGCCACCAGCAGAGACAAGAGGGGGGGCGAGCAGTACTTC
J: TRBJ2-7
D: NA
V: TRBV15
size: NA

CDR3: CASSTATDNTLHF
DNA: TGCGCCAGCAGCACCGCTACCGACAACACCCTCCACTTT
J: TRBJ1-6
D: NA
V: TRBV5-1
size: NA

CDR3: CASSEWGWPEAFF
DNA: TGTGCCAGCAGTGAGTGGGGCTGGCCTGAAGCTTTCTTT
J: TRBJ1-1
D: NA
V: TRBV2
size: once

CDR3: CASSPGTGVNEQYF
DNA: TGTGCCAGCAGCCCTGGGACAGGGGTAAACGAGCAGTACTTC
J: TRBJ2-7
D: TRBD1
V: TRBV7-2
size: NA

CDR3: CASSQGGLNEKLFF
DNA: TGCGCCAGCAGCCAAGGAGGTCTTAATGAAAAACTGTTTTTT
J: TRBJ1-4
D: NA
V: TRBV4-3
size: NA

CDR3: CASSSGQGDSPLHF
DNA: TGTGCCAGCAGCTCAGGACAGGGGGATTCACCCCTCCACTTT
J: TRBJ1-6
D: TRBD1
V: TRBV7-3
size: NA

CDR3: CASSFSLRGEQYF
DNA: TGTGCCAGCAGTTTTAGCCTCCGGGGCGAGCAGTACTTC
J: TRBJ2-7
D: NA
V: TRBV27
size: once

CDR3: CASSIRQGYGYTF
DNA: TGTGCCAGTAGTATAAGACAGGGCTATGGCTACACCTTC
J: TRBJ1-2
D: TRBD1
V: TRBV19
size: NA

CDR3: CASTGQGLSSNQPQHF
DNA: TGTGCCAGCACCGGACAGGGGTTGAGTAGCAATCAGCCCCAGCATTTT
J: TRBJ1-5
D: TRBD1
V: TRBV28
size: NA

CDR3: CASSTTGWAQPQHF
DNA: TGTGCCAGTAGTACTACAGGGTGGGCTCAGCCCCAGCATTTT
J: TRBJ1-5
D: NA
V: TRBV19
size: NA

CDR3: CASSFVRGRLDTQYF
DNA: TGTGCCAGCAGTTTCGTCAGGGGGCGCTTAGATACGCAGTATTTT
J: TRBJ2-3
D: TRBD1
V: TRBV6-6
size: NA